The subject of this entry is one T cell receptor beta chain. Its antigen remains undetermined. No base quality information exists; no much larger clone differs at one position. The method was the immunoSEQ multiplex PCR assay. TCRdb stores this immuneACCESS table with in-frame sequences only. Part of the clones is absent; in the studies checked, under half of the shortfall reflects unresolved V genes, and no reason is known for the rest. For this sample the table gives over 100,000 clones, of which around 89% were detected only once. The ten biggest clones cover approximately 15% of the sample. This sample stems from a study of control samples from healthy donors and cancer patients (dated by TCRdb to about 2020). The germline V gene (reference sequence) specifies LNHDA as CDR1 and SQIVND as CDR2. The junction shows trimming of 5 bases on V and 5 bases on J, plus 13 bases between the germline ends. CDR3 length: 14 amino acids, cysteine to phenylalanine. Here the CDR3 DNA is all that survives: 42 bases in frame from base 1.

This TCR was sampled from a woman aged 45-59 years in good health. Rearrangement joined TRBV19 to TRBJ2-1, with a tentative D call of TRBD1 or TRBD2, each matching 6 bases. Sequenced sample: blood. The sequence in DNA is TGTGCCAGTAGTCGGGGGCGGCAAGACAATGAGCAGTTCTTC. Its coded protein is CASSRGRQDNEQFF.